Shown below are 25 T cell receptor beta chains from a single sample sequenced in a study of cytomegalovirus exposure and HLA in healthy donors. Researchers ran the PCR with 60 Vbeta and 13 Jbeta primers. Sequencing was performed with immunoSEQ multiplex PCR; in TCRdb, only in-frame clones are kept and a portion is missing. The table lists approximately 150,000 clones. Material: PBMCs. These receptors were taken from a woman aged 18-35 years in good health and CMV-seronegative.

The gene calls are TRBV7-8 and TRBJ1-2; perhaps TRBD1 as D (5 bases). Per the germline V gene, CDR1 is SGHVS and CDR2 is FQNEAQ. The CDR3 covers 14 residues. Trimming removed 4 bases from V and 7 bases from J, with 16 bases in between. The CDR3 loop is CASSSTQGVSGYTF. CDR3 bases: TGTGCCAGCAGCTCGACGCAGGGTGTTAGTGGCTACACCTTC.

The chain carries TRBV7-2 and TRBJ2-1, with D possibly being TRBD2 (6 bases). This CDR3 has 14 amino acids. The V end lost 4 bases, the J end lost 12 bases, and 19 bases lay between the germline ends. Germline CDR1 reads SGHTA; CDR2 reads FQGNSA. CDR3 nucleotides: TGTGCCAGCAGCTCCATTATTGGCGGGGTCGGGCAGTTCTTC. Its translation: CASSSIIGGVGQFF.

The gene calls are TRBV9 and TRBJ1-4; no definite D call. CDR3 length: 16 amino acids. The germline V gene encodes CDR1 SGDLS and CDR2 YYNGEE. Trimming stripped 4 bases from V and 3 bases from J, with 16 bases between. The CDR3 loop reads CASSLTAGSPNEKLFF. The CDR3 nucleotides are TGTGCCAGCAGCCTTACCGCGGGGTCGCCTAATGAAAAACTGTTTTTT.

The rearrangement joins TRBV30 to TRBJ2-5; TRBD2 matches at 10 bases. CDR1 and CDR2 from the germline V gene are GTSNPN and SVGIG (reference sequence). The trim removed 3 bases at V and 5 bases at J, leaving 6 bases unmatched. This CDR3 is built from 14 residues. CDR3 coding DNA: TGTGCCTGGAGGCCTAGCGGGAGAAGGGAGACCCAGTACTTC. Its protein is CAWRPSGRRETQYF.

This chain joins TRBV21-1 and TRBJ2-7; the table's TRBD1 call for D was not verified on the DNA. TRBV21-1 is reported as a pseudogene. The CDR3 runs to 14 residues. DNA of the CDR3: TGTGCCAGCAGCAAAGAGGACACAACCTACGAGCAGTACGTC. Its protein product is CASSKEDTTYEQYV.

In the case of this clone: The conserved phenylalanine or tryptophan is not found at the CDR3 terminus, so this likely reflects a read error. Because the CDR3's place on the DNA is in doubt, the DNA is left out and the CDR3 is given as listed by TCRdb. V and J are TRBV5-6 and TRBJ1-1; TRBD1 is the table's D call, not checked against the DNA. The CDR3 numbers 11 amino acids, ends counted. CDR1 and CDR2 (germline): SGHDT, YYEEEE. The CDR3 reads CASSTGTAHMV.

This chain joins TRBV19 and TRBJ1-3; possibly TRBD1 for D (5 bases). CDR3 length: 11 residues. The germline V gene encodes CDR1 LNHDA and CDR2 SQIVND (reference sequence). Trimming pared 6 bases from V and 14 bases from J, leaving 14 bases between. CDR3 in DNA: TGTGCCAGTAGCACCAGGGCGACTGTATATTTT. Its protein is CASSTRATVYF.

The chain recombines TRBV10-3 with TRBJ2-5, with 8 bases matching TRBD2. The J call may be faulty, since TRBJ2-7 better matches the DNA end. The V gene's germline CDR1 is ENHRY and CDR2 SYGVKD. This CDR3 comprises 15 residues. Here the CDR3 DNA reads TGTGCCATCAGTGGGATTAGCGGGACGGCGGACGAGCAGTACTTC. Residues: CAISGISGTADEQYF.

This rearrangement joins TRBV7-3 to TRBJ1-1; D may be TRBD1 (5 bases). This CDR3 is 15 amino acids long. The germline V gene has CDR1 SGHTA and CDR2 FQGTGA. Trimming took 2 bases from V and 6 from J, leaving 16 bases between them. The CDR3 protein is CASSLSTAGRSEAFF. The CDR3 coding sequence is TGTGCCAGCAGCTTATCTACGGCGGGGCGTTCTGAAGCTTTCTTT. The full variable domain, in which reference TRBV7-3 and TRBJ1-1 provide the parts outside the CDR3, is GAGVSQTPSNKVTEKGKYVELRCDPISGHTALYWYRQSLGQGPEFLIYFQGTGAADDSGLPNDRFFAVRPEGSVSTLKIQRTERGDSAVYLCASSLSTAGRSEAFFGQGTRLTVV.

The chain is built from TRBV19 and TRBJ2-1; 10 bases fit TRBD2. The V segment lost 4 bases and the J segment 4 bases; nucleotides outside the gene matches: 4. Germline CDR1 is LNHDA and CDR2 is SQIVND (reference sequence). The CDR3 spans 15 residues. CDR3 DNA: TGTGCCAGTAGTACCCTAGCGGGAGAGTACAATGAGCAGTTCTTC. Translated: CASSTLAGEYNEQFF.

The chain employs TRBV27 and TRBJ1-2; D remains ambiguous. V gave up 3 bases and J gave up 6 bases, with 17 bases separating them. CDR1 MNHEY and CDR2 SMNVEV come from the germline V gene (reference sequence). The CDR3 runs to 15 residues. CDR3 amino acids: CASSLVTPLKHGYTF. CDR3 in DNA: TGTGCCAGCAGTTTGGTGACACCTCTTAAGCATGGCTACACCTTC.

The V and J genes are TRBV10-3 and TRBJ2-5; TRBD2 agrees at 8 bases. The end of the DNA aligns better with TRBJ2-7, so the J call may be wrong. This CDR3 region has 14 residues. CDR1 and CDR2 from the germline V gene are ENHRY and SYGVKD. The CDR3 here is CAISETSGVYEQYF. In DNA form, the CDR3 reads TGTGCCATCAGTGAAACTAGCGGAGTCTACGAGCAGTACTTC.

V usage is TRBV6-1 and J usage is TRBJ1-1, with TRBD1 matching 8 bases. V lost 7 bases to trimming and J lost 9 bases; unmatched junction nucleotides: 4. The CDR3 is made up of 11 amino acids. The germline V gene has CDR1 MNHNS and CDR2 SASEGT. This CDR3 is CASNRGLKAFF. The CDR3 DNA reads TGTGCCAGCAACAGGGGGTTGAAAGCTTTCTTT.

The V call is TRBV4-2, the J call TRBJ2-3; D is possibly TRBD2 (5 bases). Trimming pared 5 bases from V and 8 bases from J, leaving 14 bases between. Germline assignment: CDR1 LGHNA and CDR2 YNFKEQ. The CDR3 sequence is 13 residues long. The DNA for the CDR3 is TGTGCCAGCAGCTCCGGAGCGGTGGGTACGCAGTATTTT. The encoded protein is CASSSGAVGTQYF.

V gene TRBV15 combines with J gene TRBJ1-1; tentatively, D is TRBD1 (6 bases). V lost 5 bases and J lost 8, with 18 bases in between. The CDR3 sequence is 14 residues long. Per germline, CDR1 LNHNV and CDR2 YYDKDF (reference sequence). DNA for the CDR3: TGTGCCACCAGCCGACTTAAGGACAGAGTGGAAGCTTTCTTT. As protein: CATSRLKDRVEAFF.

This chain connects TRBV27 to TRBJ2-7, with 10 bases fitting TRBD2. Germline assignment: CDR1 MNHEY and CDR2 SMNVEV (reference sequence). V was pared by 6 bases and J by 1 base, with 6 bases of the junction left unmatched. The length of the CDR3 is 15 residues. The CDR3 spells CASRPRLAGSYEQYF. Here the CDR3 DNA reads TGTGCCAGCAGGCCGCGACTAGCGGGTTCCTACGAGCAGTACTTC.

J is TRBJ2-4 and V is TRBV11-2; 8 bases map to TRBD1. V gave up 5 bases and J gave up 3 bases; unmatched junction bases: 9. The CDR3 runs to 16 residues. Germline-derived CDR1 and CDR2 are SGHAT and FQNNGV. In DNA form, the CDR3 reads TGTGCCAGCAGCGAAAAGGACAGGGTGGACAAAAACATTCAGTACTTC. Protein sequence: CASSEKDRVDKNIQYF.

This rearrangement joins TRBV5-5 to TRBJ2-2, with D possibly matching TRBD1 (5 bases). V was trimmed by 1 base and J by 0 bases, leaving 13 bases between them. CDR3 length: 17 amino acids. CDR1 is SGHKS, CDR2 YYEKEE, per germline (reference sequence). The CDR3 region has the DNA TGTGCCAGCAGCTTGTACCCAGGGTTCTCGAACACCGGGGAGCTGTTTTTT. Translated: CASSLYPGFSNTGELFF.

The V gene is TRBV19, the J gene TRBJ1-5; a weak D match, TRBD1 (5 bases). The CDR3 length is 13 residues. Trimming pared 8 bases from V and 0 bases from J, leaving 8 bases between. Germline values: CDR1 LNHDA, CDR2 SQIVND (reference sequence). The CDR3 region has the DNA TGTGCCAGTGGGGGGAATAGCAATCAGCCCCAGCATTTT. Its protein product is CASGGNSNQPQHF.

The CDR3 protein is CASSVHRGIGDTEAFF. CDR3 DNA sequence: TGTGCCAGCAGTGTTCACAGGGGAATCGGAGACACTGAAGCTTTCTTT. The rearrangement uses TRBV25-1 and TRBJ1-1, with TRBD1 matching 7 bases. The CDR3 totals 16 residues. Trimming removed 4 bases from V and 3 bases from J; junction bases left unmatched: 11. The germline V gene encodes CDR1 MGHDK and CDR2 SYGVNS.

The chain carries TRBV25-1 and TRBJ2-1, with a possible D match to TRBD2 (5 bases). Germline V lookup: CDR1 MGHDK, CDR2 SYGVNS. This CDR3 is built from 16 residues. Trimming cost V 9 bases and J 0 bases, with 18 bases left between them. Here the CDR3 reads CASSPLGLSSYNEQFF. In DNA form, the CDR3 reads TGTGCCAGTAGTCCACTAGGGCTTAGCTCCTACAATGAGCAGTTCTTC.

The V gene is TRBV19, the J gene TRBJ1-2, with TRBD1 identical over 9 bases. CDR3 length equals 15 residues. Trimming cost V 5 bases and J 4 bases; bases outside gene matches: 8. The germline CDR1 and CDR2 sequences are LNHDA and SQIVND (reference sequence). In DNA, the CDR3 is TGTGCCAGTAGTCTTAAGACAGGGGGGGCCTATGGCTACACCTTC. This sequence encodes CASSLKTGGAYGYTF.

J is TRBJ2-1 and V is TRBV7-2; perhaps TRBD2 as D (6 bases). There are 16 residues in the CDR3. The germline CDR1 and CDR2 sequences are SGHTA and FQGNSA. Trimming pared 5 bases from V and 1 base from J, leaving 15 bases between. In DNA form, the CDR3 reads TGTGCCAGCAGCCCGATCGGGAGTACGTCCTACAATGAGCAGTTCTTC. It specifies CASSPIGSTSYNEQFF.

V and J are TRBV5-1 and TRBJ2-1; 11 nucleotides align to TRBD1. In germline, CDR1 is SGHRS, CDR2 YFSETQ. The CDR3 runs 15 residues. With V trimmed by 4 bases and J by 7 bases, 7 bases remained unmatched. As DNA, the CDR3 is TGCGCCAGCAGCCAGGACAGGGGGCAGGGGAATGAGCAGTTCTTC. It specifies CASSQDRGQGNEQFF.

The chain joins TRBV9 to TRBJ2-2, with 7 bases lining up with TRBD2. The germline V gene has CDR1 SGDLS and CDR2 YYNGEE. This CDR3 is 15 amino acids long. V lost 0 bases and J lost 5; bases outside the gene matches: 4. The DNA for the CDR3 is TGTGCCAGCAGCGTAGACCTAGCGGAGACCGGGGAGCTGTTTTTT. It codes for CASSVDLAETGELFF.